Listed below are T cell receptor beta chains from one sample, sequenced in a study of blood T cells in healthy people across ages. Each CDR3 protein is one row after TCRdb ran MiXCR on the 5' RACE reads. Here the sample spans some 550,000 distinct CDR3 sequences, about 45% being singletons. The sequenced sample was blood. Receptors originate from a man at least 80 years old in good health. Each CDR3 is given with its conserved first and last residue. The D gene is left open where the match is weak. Some rows have no size entry. The others give once, few or many, or a class for an expanded clone.

D | size | J | V | DNA | CDR3
TRBD1 | - | TRBJ1-6 | TRBV9 | TGTGCCAGCAGCTCGGAGGACAGGCCTTTGACACCCCTCCACTTT | CASSSEDRPLTPLHF
- | few | TRBJ2-7 | TRBV7-2 | TGTGCCAGCAGCATCACAGGTGTGGGCTCCTACGAGCAGTACTTC | CASSITGVGSYEQYF
TRBD1 | - | TRBJ2-5 | TRBV5-1 | TGCGCCAGCAGCCCGACCATGGGACAGCTACTCAATGAGCAGTACTTC | CASSPTMGQLLNEQYF
TRBD1 | - | TRBJ2-6 | TRBV2 | TGTGCCAGCAGATCGATGGGGACAGGGGCCTCTGGGGCCAACGTCCTGACTTTC | CASRSMGTGASGANVLTF
TRBD2 | - | TRBJ2-7 | TRBV20-1 | TGCAGTGCTAGAGGCCCTAGCGGGGTCTACGAGCAGTACTTC | CSARGPSGVYEQYF
- | - | TRBJ2-7 | TRBV7-9 | TGTGCCGGCAGCTTATTGGGCGGCGAGCAGTACTTC | CAGSLLGGEQYF
TRBD2 | - | TRBJ2-7 | TRBV4-2 | TGTGCCAGCAGCCAAGAAGCTAGCGGGAGAAGCGAGCAGTACTTC | CASSQEASGRSEQYF
TRBD1 | - | TRBJ2-7 | TRBV7-3 | TGTGCCAGCAGCTTAGGGCCGCGTTCAGGACAGGGGGCTGACGAGCAGTACTTC | CASSLGPRSGQGADEQYF
TRBD1 | - | TRBJ1-2 | TRBV29-1 | TGCAGCGCCGGTGGGGGACAGCACTATGGCTACACCTTC | CSAGGGQHYGYTF
- | - | TRBJ1-5 | TRBV20-1 | TGCAGTGCCTGGGTTGGCAGGGAGGAGCAGCCCCAGCATTTT | CSAWVGREEQPQHF
TRBD1 | - | TRBJ2-5 | TRBV20-1 | TGCAGTGCATCAGGGGGCTGGGGTTACAATGAGCAGTACTTC | CSASGGWGYNEQYF
- | - | TRBJ2-5 | TRBV2 | TGTGCCAGCAAGTGGGAAGAGTACCAAGAGACCCAGTACTTC | CASKWEEYQETQYF
TRBD2 | few | TRBJ2-5 | TRBV29-1 | TGCAGCGTTGGGTTAGCGGGAGACGGACAAGAGACCCAGTACTTC | CSVGLAGDGQETQYF
- | - | TRBJ1-1 | TRBV2 | TGTGCCAGCAGTTGGCAGCTGACTGAAGCTTTCTTT | CASSWQLTEAFF
- | - | TRBJ2-5 | TRBV7-8 | TGTGCCAGCAGCTTGGACTCATCGGGGGAGACCCAGTACTTC | CASSLDSSGETQYF
TRBD1 | few | TRBJ2-7 | TRBV27 | TGTGCCGCGCTCCGGGACAGGGGCTACGAGCAGTACTTC | CAALRDRGYEQYF
TRBD1 | - | TRBJ1-2 | TRBV29-1 | TGCAGCGTTGATTCGGGGGGACAGGGAAACTATGGCTACACCTTC | CSVDSGGQGNYGYTF
- | - | TRBJ1-5 | TRBV20-1 | TGCAGTGCTAGAGGCTACAGGGAAGGTCAGCCCCAGCATTTT | CSARGYREGQPQHF
TRBD2 | - | TRBJ2-1 | TRBV12-3/TRBV12-4 | TGTGCCAGCAGCCCCGGGACTAGCGGGGGGGCGGGGCAGTTCTTC | CASSPGTSGGAGQFF
- | - | TRBJ2-1 | TRBV4-1 | TGCGCCAGCAGCTCTCCGCCGAGGGGGGGTAATTTCGATGAGCAGTTCTTC | CASSSPPRGGNFDEQFF